This TCR beta chain came from a study of blood T cell repertoires in COVID-19. Overall study context: Samples of COVID-19 (acute and convalescent) were obtained from the United States, Italy and Spain. PBMCs, B-cell-depleted T cells, or T cells provided the cDNA or gDNA that made up the material.

In the case of this clone: The same CDR3 is also encoded by other DNA sequences in this sample.

Germline V gives CDR1 KGHSH, CDR2 LQKENI. The CDR3 loop spans 13 amino acids. V gave up 3 bases and J gave up 0 bases, with 4 bases separating them. Methods used by the authors: Amplification from reference gene primers served as the basis for estimated nucleated cell counts. This table comes from immunoSEQ multiplex PCR, and its TCRdb copy is limited to in-frame clones, with some not included. V, J and clone size are taken as reported in that table, and D and trimming were inferred from the DNA itself. The sample records 200,000 or so clones, approximately 87% being singletons. Sequenced material: peripheral blood. The V gene is TRBV18, the J gene TRBJ2-3; D is unclear. The TCR was taken from a woman between 70 and 85 years old with acute or convalescent COVID-19. CDR3 amino acids: CASSPLSTDTQYF. The DNA of the CDR3 is TGTGCCAGCTCACCTCTCAGCACAGATACGCAGTATTTT.